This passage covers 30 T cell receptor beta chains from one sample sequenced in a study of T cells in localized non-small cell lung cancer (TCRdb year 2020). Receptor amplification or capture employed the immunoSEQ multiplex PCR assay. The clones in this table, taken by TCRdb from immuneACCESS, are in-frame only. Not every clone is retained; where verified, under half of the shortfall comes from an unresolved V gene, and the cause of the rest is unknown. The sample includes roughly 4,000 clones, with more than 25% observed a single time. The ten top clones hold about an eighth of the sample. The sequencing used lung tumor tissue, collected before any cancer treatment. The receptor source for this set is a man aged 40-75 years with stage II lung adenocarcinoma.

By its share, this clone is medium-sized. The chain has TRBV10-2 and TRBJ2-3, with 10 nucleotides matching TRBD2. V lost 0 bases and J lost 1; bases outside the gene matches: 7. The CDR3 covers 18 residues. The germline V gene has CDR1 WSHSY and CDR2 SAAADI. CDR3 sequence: CASSESGPGTSGTDTQYF. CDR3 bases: TGCGCCAGCAGTGAGTCAGGACCCGGGACTAGCGGCACAGATACGCAGTATTTT.

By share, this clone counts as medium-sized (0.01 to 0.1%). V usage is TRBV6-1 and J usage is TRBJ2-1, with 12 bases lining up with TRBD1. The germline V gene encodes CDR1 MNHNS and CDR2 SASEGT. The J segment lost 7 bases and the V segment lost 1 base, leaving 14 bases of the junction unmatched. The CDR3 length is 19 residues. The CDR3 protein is CASSEVISGGQGAQNEQFF. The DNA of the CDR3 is TGTGCCAGCAGTGAAGTTATATCTGGGGGACAGGGGGCGCAGAATGAGCAGTTCTTC.

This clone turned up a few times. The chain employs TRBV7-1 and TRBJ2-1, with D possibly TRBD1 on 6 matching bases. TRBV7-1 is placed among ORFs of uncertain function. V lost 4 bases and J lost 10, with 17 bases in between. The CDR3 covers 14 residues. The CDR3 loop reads CASSLDRTDGEQFF. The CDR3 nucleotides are TGTGCCAGCAGCTTAGATAGGACAGATGGGGAGCAGTTCTTC.

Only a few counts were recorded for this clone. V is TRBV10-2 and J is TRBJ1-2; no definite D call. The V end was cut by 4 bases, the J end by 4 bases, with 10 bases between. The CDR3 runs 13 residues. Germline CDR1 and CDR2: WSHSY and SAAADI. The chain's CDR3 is CASSARVVYGYTF. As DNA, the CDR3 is TGCGCCAGCAGTGCGAGAGTGGTCTATGGCTACACCTTC.

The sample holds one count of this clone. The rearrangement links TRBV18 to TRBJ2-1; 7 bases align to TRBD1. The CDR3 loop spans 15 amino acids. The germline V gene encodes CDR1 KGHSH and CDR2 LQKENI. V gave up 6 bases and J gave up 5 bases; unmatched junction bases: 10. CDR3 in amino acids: CASSPVGQSDNEQFF. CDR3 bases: TGTGCCAGCTCGCCAGTGGGACAGAGTGACAATGAGCAGTTCTTC.

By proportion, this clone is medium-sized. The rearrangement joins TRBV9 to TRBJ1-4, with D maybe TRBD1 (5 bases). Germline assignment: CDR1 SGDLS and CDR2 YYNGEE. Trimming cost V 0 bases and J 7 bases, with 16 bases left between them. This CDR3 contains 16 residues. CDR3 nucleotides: TGTGCCAGCAGCGTAGCTACGGGCAGGGATCGTGAAAAACTGTTTTTT. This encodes CASSVATGRDREKLFF.

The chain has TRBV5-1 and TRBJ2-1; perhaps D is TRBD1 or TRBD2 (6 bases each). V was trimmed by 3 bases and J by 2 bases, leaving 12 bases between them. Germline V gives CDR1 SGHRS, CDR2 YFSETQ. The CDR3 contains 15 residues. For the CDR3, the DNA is TGCGCCAGCAGCTGGACTACAGGGACCTACAATGAGCAGTTCTTC. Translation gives CASSWTTGTYNEQFF.

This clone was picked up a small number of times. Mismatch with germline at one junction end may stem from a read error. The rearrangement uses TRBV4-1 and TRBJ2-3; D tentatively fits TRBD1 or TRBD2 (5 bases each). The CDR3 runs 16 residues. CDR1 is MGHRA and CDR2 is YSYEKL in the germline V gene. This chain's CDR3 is CTSSRDPGRFTDTQYF. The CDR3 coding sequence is TGCACCAGCAGCCGAGACCCGGGACGATTCACAGATACGCAGTATTTT.

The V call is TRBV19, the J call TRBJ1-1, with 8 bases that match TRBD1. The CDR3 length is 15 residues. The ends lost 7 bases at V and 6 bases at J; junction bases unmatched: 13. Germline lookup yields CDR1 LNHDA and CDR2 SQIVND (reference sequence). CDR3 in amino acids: CASIRRTGLGPEAFF. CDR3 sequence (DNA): TGTGCCAGTATTCGCCGGACAGGGCTAGGGCCTGAAGCTTTCTTT.

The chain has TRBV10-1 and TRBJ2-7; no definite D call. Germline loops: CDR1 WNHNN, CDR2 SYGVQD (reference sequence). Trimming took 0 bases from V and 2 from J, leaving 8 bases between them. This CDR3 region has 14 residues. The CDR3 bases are TGCGCCAGCAGTGAGTCGAACGGCCCCTACGAGCAGTACTTC. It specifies CASSESNGPYEQYF.

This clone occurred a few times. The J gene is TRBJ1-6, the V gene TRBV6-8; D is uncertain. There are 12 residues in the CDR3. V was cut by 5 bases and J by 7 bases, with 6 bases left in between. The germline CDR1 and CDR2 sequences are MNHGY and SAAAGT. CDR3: CASSQLNSPLHF. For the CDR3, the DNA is TGTGCCAGCAGTCAACTGAATTCACCCCTCCACTTT.

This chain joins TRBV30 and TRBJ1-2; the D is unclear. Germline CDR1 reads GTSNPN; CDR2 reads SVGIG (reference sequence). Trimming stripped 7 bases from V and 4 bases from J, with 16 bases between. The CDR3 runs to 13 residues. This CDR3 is CAYRTVGLYGYTF. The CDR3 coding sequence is TGTGCCTACCGGACGGTCGGGCTCTATGGCTACACCTTC.

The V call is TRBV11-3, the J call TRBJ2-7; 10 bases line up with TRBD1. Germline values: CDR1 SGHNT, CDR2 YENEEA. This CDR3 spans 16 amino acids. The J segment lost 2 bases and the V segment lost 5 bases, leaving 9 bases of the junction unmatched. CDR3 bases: TGTGCCAGCAGCCTATATACCGGACAGGGGGCCTACGAGCAGTACGTC. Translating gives CASSLYTGQGAYEQYV.

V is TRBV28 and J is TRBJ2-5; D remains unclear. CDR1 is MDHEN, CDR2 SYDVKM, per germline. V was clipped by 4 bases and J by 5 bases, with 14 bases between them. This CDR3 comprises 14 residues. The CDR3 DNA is TGTGCCAGCAGTTCGATCGGCAGCCGGGAGACCCAGTACTTC. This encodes CASSSIGSRETQYF.

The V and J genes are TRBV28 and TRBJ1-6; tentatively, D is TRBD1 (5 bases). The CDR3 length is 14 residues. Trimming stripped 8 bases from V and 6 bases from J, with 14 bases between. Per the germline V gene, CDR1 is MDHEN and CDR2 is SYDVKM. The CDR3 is CASGGPSANSPLHF. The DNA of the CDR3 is TGTGCCAGCGGGGGTCCCTCCGCTAATTCACCCCTCCACTTT. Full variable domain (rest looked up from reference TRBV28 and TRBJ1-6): DVKVTQSSRYLVKRTGEKVFLECVQDMDHENMFWYRQDPGLGLRLIYFSYDVKMKEKGDIPEGYSVSREKKERFSLILESASTNQTSMYLCASGGPSANSPLHFGNGTRLTVT.

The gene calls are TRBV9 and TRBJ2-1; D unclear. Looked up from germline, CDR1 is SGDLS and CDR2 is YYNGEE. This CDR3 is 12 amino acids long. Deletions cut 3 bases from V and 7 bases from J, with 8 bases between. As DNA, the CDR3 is TGTGCCAGCAGCGATTCCATGAATGAGCAGTTCTTC. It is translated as CASSDSMNEQFF.

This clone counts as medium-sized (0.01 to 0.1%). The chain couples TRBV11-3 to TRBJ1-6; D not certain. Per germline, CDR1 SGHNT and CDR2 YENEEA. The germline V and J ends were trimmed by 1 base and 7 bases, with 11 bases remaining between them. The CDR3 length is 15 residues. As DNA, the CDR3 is TGTGCCAGCAGCTTAGTTTTTGGCAGGAATTCACCCCTCCACTTT. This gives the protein CASSLVFGRNSPLHF.

The CDR3 loop reads CASSSGALANSPLHF. The CDR3 coding sequence is TGCGCCAGCAGCTCAGGGGCCTTGGCTAATTCACCCCTCCACTTT. This sequence joins TRBV5-1 and TRBJ1-6; possible D gene TRBD1, 6 bases. CDR1 and CDR2 (germline): SGHRS, YFSETQ. CDR3 length: 15 residues. Trimming cost V 3 bases and J 6 bases, with 13 bases left between them.

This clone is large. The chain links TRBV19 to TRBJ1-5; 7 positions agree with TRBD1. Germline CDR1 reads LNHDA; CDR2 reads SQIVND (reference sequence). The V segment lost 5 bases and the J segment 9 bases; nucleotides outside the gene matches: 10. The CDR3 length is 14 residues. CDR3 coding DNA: TGTGCCAGTAGTGGAACAGGGGAGGCAACGCCCCAGCATTTT. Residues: CASSGTGEATPQHF.

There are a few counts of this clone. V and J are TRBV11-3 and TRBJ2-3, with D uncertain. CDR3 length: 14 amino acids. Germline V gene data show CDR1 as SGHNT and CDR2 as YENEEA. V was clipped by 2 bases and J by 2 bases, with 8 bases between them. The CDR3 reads CASSLMTNTDTQYF. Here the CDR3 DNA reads TGTGCCAGCAGCTTAATGACAAACACAGATACGCAGTATTTT.

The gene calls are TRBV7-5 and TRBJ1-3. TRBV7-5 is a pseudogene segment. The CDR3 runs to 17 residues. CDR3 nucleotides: TGTGCCAGCAGCTTAGAAGGAGTACCCTTCTCTGGAAACACCATATATTTT. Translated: CASSLEGVPFSGNTIYF.

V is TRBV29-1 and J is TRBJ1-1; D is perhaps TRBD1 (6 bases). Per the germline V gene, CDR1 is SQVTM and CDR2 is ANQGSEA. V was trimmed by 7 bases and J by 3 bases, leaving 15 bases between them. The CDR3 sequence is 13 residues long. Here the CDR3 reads CSEEKDRHTEAFF. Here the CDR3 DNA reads TGCAGCGAGGAAAAGGACAGACACACTGAAGCTTTCTTT.

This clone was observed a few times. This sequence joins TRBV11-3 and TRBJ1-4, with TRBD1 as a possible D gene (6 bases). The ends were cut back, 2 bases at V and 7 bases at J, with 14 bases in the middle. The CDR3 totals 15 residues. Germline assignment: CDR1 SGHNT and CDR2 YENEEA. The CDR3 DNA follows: TGTGCCAGCAGCTTATCCTCAGGGGAAGGTGAAAAACTGTTTTTT. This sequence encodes CASSLSSGEGEKLFF.

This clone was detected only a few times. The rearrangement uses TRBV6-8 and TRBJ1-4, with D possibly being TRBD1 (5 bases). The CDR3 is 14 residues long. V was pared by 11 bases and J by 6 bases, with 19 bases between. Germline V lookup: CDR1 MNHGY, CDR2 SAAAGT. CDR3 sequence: CAGSQGIGYEKLFF. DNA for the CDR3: TGTGCCGGCTCCCAGGGAATCGGCTATGAAAAACTGTTTTTT.

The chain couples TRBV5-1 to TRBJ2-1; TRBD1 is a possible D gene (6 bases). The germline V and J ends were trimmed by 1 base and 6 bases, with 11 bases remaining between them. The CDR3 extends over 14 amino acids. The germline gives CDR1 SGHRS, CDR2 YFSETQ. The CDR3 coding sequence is TGCGCCAGCAGCTTGTGGTTAGGGGGCAATGAGCAGTTCTTC. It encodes CASSLWLGGNEQFF. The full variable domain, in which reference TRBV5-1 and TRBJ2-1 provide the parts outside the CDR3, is KAGVTQTPRYLIKTRGQQVTLSCSPISGHRSVSWYQQTPGQGLQFLFEYFSETQRNKGNFPGRFSGRQFSNSRSEMNVSTLELGDSALYLCASSLWLGGNEQFFGPGTRLTVL.

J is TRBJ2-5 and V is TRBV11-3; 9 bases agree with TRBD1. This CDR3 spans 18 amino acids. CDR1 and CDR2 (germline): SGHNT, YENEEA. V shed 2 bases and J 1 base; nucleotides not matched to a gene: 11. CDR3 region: CASSLMGQGPRPQETQYF. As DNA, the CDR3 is TGTGCCAGCAGCTTAATGGGACAGGGCCCACGCCCCCAAGAGACCCAGTACTTC.

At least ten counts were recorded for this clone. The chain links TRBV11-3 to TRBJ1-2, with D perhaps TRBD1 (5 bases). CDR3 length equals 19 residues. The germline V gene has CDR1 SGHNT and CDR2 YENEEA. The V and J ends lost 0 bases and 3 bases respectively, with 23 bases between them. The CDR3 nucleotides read TGTGCCAGCAGCTTAGATCGGGGGTCGGGATTGGGGCGTTACTATGGCTACACCTTC. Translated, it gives CASSLDRGSGLGRYYGYTF.

The CDR3 sequence is CASRPPTGLAGELFF. As DNA, the CDR3 is TGTGCCAGCAGACCCCCGACAGGACTGGCCGGGGAGCTGTTTTTT. The V gene is TRBV28, the J gene TRBJ2-2; a weak D match, TRBD1 (6 bases). Germline V CDR1 and CDR2: MDHEN, SYDVKM. Between the trimmed V and J ends, which lost 6 bases and 6 bases, there was a span of 17 bases. The CDR3 consists of 15 residues.

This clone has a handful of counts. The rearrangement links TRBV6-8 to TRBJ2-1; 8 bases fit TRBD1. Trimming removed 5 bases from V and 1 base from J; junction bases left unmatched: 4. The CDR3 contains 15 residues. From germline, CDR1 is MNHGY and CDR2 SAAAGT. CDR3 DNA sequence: TGTGCCAGCAGTGATCAGGGGGCTTCCTACAATGAGCAGTTCTTC. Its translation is CASSDQGASYNEQFF.

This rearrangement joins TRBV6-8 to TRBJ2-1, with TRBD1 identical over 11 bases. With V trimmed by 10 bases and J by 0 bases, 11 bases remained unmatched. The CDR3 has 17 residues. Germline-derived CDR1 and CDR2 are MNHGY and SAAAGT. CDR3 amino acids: CAISQRGQGGSYNEQFF. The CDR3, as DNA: TGTGCCATCAGCCAGAGGGGACAGGGGGGCTCCTACAATGAGCAGTTCTTC.